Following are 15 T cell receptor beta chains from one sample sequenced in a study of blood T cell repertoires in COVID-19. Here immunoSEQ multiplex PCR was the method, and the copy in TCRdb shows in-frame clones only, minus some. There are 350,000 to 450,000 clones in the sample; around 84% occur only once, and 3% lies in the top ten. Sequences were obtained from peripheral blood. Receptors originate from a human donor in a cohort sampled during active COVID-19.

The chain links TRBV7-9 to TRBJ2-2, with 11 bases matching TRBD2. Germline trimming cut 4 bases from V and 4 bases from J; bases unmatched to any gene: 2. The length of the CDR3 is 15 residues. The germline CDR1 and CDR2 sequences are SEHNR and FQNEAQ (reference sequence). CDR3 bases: TGTGCCAGCAGCTCACTAGCGGGGGCCACCGGGGAGCTGTTTTTT. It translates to CASSSLAGATGELFF. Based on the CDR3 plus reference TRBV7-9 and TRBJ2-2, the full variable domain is DTGVSQNPRHKITKRGQNVTFRCDPISEHNRLYWYRQTLGQGPEFLTYFQNEAQLEKSRLLSDRFSAERPKGSFSTLEIQRTEQGDSAMYLCASSSLAGATGELFFGEGSRLTVL.

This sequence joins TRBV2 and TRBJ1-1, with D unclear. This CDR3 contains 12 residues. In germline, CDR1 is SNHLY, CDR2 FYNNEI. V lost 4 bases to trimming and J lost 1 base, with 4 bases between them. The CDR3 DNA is TGTGCCAGCAGTGCAGGGAACACTGAAGCTTTCTTT. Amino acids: CASSAGNTEAFF.

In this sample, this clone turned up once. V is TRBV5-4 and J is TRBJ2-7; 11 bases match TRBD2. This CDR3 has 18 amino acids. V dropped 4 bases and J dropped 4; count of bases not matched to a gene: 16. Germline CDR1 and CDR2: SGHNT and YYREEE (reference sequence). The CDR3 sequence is CASSPRTEPGTSGYEQYF. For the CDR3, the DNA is TGTGCCAGCAGCCCCCGGACAGAACCCGGGACTAGCGGTTACGAGCAGTACTTC.

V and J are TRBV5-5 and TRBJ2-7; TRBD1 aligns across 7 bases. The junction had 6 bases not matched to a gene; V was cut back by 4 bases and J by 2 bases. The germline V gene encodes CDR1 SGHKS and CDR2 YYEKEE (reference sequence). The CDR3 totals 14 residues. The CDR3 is CASSPRQGPYEQYF. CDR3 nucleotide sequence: TGTGCCAGCAGCCCACGACAGGGTCCCTACGAGCAGTACTTC.

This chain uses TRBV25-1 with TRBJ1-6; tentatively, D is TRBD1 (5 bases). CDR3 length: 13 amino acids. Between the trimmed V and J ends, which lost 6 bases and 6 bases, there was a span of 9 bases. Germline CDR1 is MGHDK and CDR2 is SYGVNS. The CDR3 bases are TGTGCCAGCAGAGACAGCATTAATTCACCCCTCCACTTT. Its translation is CASRDSINSPLHF. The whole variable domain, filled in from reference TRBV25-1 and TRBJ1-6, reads EADIYQTPRYLVIGTGKKITLECSQTMGHDKMYWYQQDPGMELHLIHYSYGVNSTEKGDLSSESTVSRIRTEHFPLTLESARPSHTSQYLCASRDSINSPLHFGNGTRLTVT.

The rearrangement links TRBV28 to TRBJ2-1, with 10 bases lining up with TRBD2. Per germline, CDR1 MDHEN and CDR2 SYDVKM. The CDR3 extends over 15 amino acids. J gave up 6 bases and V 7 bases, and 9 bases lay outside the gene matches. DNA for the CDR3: TGTGCCAGCACCCTGCCAGCGGGAGGGCCCAATGAGCAGTTCTTC. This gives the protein CASTLPAGGPNEQFF.

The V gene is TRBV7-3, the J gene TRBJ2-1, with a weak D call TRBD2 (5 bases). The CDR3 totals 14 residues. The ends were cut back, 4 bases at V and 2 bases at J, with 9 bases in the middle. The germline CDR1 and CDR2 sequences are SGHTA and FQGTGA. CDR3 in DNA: TGTGCCAGCAGCTCCTCCGGGGCCTACAATGAGCAGTTCTTC. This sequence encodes CASSSSGAYNEQFF.

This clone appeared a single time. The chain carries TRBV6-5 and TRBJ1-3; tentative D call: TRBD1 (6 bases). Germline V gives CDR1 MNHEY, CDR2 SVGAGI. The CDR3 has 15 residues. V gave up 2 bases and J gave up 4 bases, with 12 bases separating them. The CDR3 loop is CASSYGGAPGNTIYF. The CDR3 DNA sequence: TGTGCCAGCAGTTACGGGGGGGCGCCGGGAAACACCATATATTTT.

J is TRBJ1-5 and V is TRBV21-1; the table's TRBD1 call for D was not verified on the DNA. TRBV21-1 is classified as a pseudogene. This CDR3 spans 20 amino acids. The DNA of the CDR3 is TGTGCCAGCAGCAAGAGTCCGGGACAGGGGAATCAACGGAGCAATCAGCCCCAGCATTTT. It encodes CASSKSPGQGNQRSNQPQHF.

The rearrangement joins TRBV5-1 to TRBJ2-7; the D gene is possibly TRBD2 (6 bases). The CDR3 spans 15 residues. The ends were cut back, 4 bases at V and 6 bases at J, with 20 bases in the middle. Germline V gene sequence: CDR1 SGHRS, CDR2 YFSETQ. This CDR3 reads CASSHVGQTGVEQYF. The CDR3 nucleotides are TGCGCCAGCAGCCACGTGGGGCAGACGGGGGTCGAGCAGTACTTC.

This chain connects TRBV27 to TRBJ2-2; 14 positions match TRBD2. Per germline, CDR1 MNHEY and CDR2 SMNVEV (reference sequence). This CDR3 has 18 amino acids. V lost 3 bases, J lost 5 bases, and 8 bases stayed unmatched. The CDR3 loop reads CASSFAGLAGGMTGELFF. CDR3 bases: TGTGCCAGCAGTTTTGCCGGACTAGCGGGAGGTATGACCGGGGAGCTGTTTTTT.

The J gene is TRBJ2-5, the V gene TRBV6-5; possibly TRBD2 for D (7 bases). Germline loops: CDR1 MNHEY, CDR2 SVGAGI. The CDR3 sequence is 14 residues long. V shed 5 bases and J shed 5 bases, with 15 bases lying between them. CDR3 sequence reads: CASSLTQGGETQYF. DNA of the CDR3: TGTGCCAGCAGTCTAACACAGGGAGGGGAGACCCAGTACTTC.

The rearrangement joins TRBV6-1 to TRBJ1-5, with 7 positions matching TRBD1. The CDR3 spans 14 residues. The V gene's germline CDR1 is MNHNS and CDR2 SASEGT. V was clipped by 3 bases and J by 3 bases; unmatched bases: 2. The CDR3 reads CASSEGQPNQPQHF. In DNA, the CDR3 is TGTGCCAGCAGTGAGGGACAGCCCAATCAGCCCCAGCATTTT.

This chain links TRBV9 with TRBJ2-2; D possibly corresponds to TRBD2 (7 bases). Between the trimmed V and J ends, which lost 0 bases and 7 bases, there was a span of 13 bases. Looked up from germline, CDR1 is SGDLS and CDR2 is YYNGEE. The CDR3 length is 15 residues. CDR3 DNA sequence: TGTGCCAGCAGCGTAGATGAGGGGGAGGGCGGGGAGCTGTTTTTT. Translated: CASSVDEGEGGELFF.

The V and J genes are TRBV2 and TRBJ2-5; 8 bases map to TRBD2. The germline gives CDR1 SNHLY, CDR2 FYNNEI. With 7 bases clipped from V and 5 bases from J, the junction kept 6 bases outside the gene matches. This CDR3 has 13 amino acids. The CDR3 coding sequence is TGTGCCAGCACCGGCAGCGGGAGTGAGACCCAGTACTTC. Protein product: CASTGSGSETQYF.